Below, one TCR beta chain is given with its context. These data belong to a study of cytotoxic CD8 clonotypes in ibrutinib-treated CLL. Study background: For this cohort, patients were ten to eleven relapsed/refractory and under 16 treatment-naive, while 17 were IGHV unmutated. Mean yields were almost 260,000 productive templates and 90,000 or so productive rearrangements per sample.

CDR1 is SGHRS, CDR2 YFSETQ, per germline. The CDR3 contains 14 residues. V dropped 0 bases and J dropped 3; count of bases not matched to a gene: 2. Only in-frame clones appear in the TCRdb table, and some are missing; sequencing was by immunoSEQ multiplex PCR. Of about 310,000 clones listed, roughly 79% are singletons. The TCR comes from a human donor with chronic lymphocytic leukemia. The J gene is TRBJ2-7, the V gene TRBV5-1; 8 nucleotides align to TRBD1. The material was PBMCs, obtained before ibrutinib treatment. This CDR3 is CASSLEGQVYEQYF. Written as DNA, the CDR3 is TGCGCCAGCAGCTTGGAGGGACAGGTCTACGAGCAGTACTTC. Looking up the rest from reference TRBV5-1 and TRBJ2-7 gives the full variable domain: KAGVTQTPRYLIKTRGQQVTLSCSPISGHRSVSWYQQTPGQGLQFLFEYFSETQRNKGNFPGRFSGRQFSNSRSEMNVSTLELGDSALYLCASSLEGQVYEQYFGPGTRLTVT.